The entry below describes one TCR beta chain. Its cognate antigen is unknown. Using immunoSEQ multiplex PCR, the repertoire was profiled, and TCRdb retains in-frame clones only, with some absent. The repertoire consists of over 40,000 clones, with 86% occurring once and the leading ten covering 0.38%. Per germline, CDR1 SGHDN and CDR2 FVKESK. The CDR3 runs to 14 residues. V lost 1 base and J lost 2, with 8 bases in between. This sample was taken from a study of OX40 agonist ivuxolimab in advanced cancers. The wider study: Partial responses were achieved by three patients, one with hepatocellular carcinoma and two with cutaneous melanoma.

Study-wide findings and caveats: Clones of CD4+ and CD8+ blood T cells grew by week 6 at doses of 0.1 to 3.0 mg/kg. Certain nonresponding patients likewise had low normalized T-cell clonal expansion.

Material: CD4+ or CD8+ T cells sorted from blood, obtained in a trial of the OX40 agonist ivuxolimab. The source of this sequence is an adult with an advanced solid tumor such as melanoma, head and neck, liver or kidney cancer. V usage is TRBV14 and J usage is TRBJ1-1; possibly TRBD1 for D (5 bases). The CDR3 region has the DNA TGTGCCAGCAGCCAAGTAAGGGGTAACACTGAAGCTTTCTTT. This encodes CASSQVRGNTEAFF.